The present T cell receptor beta chain was sequenced within a study of T cells in Graves' hyperthyroidism and ophthalmopathy. Study conclusions and caveats: A 13 V-J model separated ophthalmopathy from stable hyperthyroidism.

Each ophthalmopathy patient scored at least 3 on the Clinical Activity Score and at least 4 on NOSPECS grade, with duration under 3 months. This clonotype was observed many times. Its cognate antigen is unknown. The CDR3 runs 14 residues. Per the germline V gene, CDR1 is MNHEY and CDR2 is SMNVEV (reference sequence). Trimming took 4 bases from V and 8 from J, leaving 15 bases between them. RNA transcripts were the template for amplifying TCR beta CDR3 regions. HTBI primers were the set used in a first-round RT-PCR of the TCR CDR3. Using its own MiXCR run on the multiplex PCR reads, TCRdb lists one record per CDR3 protein. The sample lists around 600,000 distinct CDR3 sequences, around 15% occurring once.

The sequenced material came from blood. The clonotype comes from a woman in her forties or fifties with Graves' ophthalmopathy. The V and J genes are TRBV27 and TRBJ2-1; D uncertain. The CDR3 region has the DNA TGTGCCAGCAGTTCTTACCTCAACAGACATGAGCAGTTCTTC. Translating it yields CASSSYLNRHEQFF.